This TCR beta chain was observed in a study of early T cells in non-severe SARS-CoV-2 infection. Study as a whole: Sequencing input comprised bulk RNA from unsorted whole blood; chain pairing was not available.

This clonotype showed up just a few times. Its antigen is not known. Attached unique molecular identifiers marked individual cDNA molecules. TCRdb redid the calling of the 5' RACE reads with MiXCR, one entry per CDR3 protein. In the table there are 71,000 or so distinct CDR3 sequences, about an eighth of which are singletons. With V trimmed by 1 base and J by 3 bases, 6 bases remained unmatched. Germline V gene lookup returns CDR1 SGHRS and CDR2 YFSETQ. The CDR3 totals 16 residues. Study findings and constraints: VDJdb matches were skewed toward anti-spike CD8 T cell responses.

Material: whole blood. The TCR sequence derives from an adult who was a healthcare worker with PCR-confirmed SARS-CoV-2 infection or an uninfected control (not recorded which). J is TRBJ2-2 and V is TRBV5-1; TRBD1 agrees at 7 bases. CDR3 in amino acids: CASSLNRGQYTGELFF. The CDR3 DNA follows: TGCGCCAGCAGCTTGAACAGGGGCCAATACACCGGGGAGCTGTTTTTT.